The sequence of this T cell receptor (beta chain) was determined in a study of T-cell memory formation after mild COVID-19. CDR1 is LNHDA, CDR2 SQIVND, per germline (reference sequence). V lost 6 bases to trimming and J lost 12 bases, with 24 bases between them. The CDR3 is made up of 16 amino acids. TCRdb reprocessed the 5' RACE reads with MiXCR, giving one entry per CDR3 protein. The table has about 150,000 distinct CDR3 sequences, more than 14% seen once; the top ten hold less than 15%. As for this clonotype: Antigen specificity is unknown.

Whole-study findings and limits: Second-wave clones with a day 37 peak had unconfirmed SARS-CoV-2 specificity.

The sample taken for sequencing was PBMCs or a T cell subset sorted from them (not recorded which). J is TRBJ1-6 and V is TRBV19, with no clear D. The receptor was derived from an adult woman who had mild COVID-19 (a few samples of this study predate the infection). Cell type and time point are not known. CDR3 sequence (DNA): TGTGCCAGTAGCAACCTTATCGTCTCAGTTTTGGAACCCCTCCACTTT. Its translation is CASSNLIVSVLEPLHF.